These 15 T cell receptor beta chains were all obtained from the same sample, sequenced in a study of blood T cell repertoires in COVID-19. Some clones are missing from TCRdb's copy, which holds only in-frame ones; the method was immunoSEQ multiplex PCR. The sample lists approximately 210,000 clones, roughly 90% seen once, with under 5.5% in the top ten. Sequenced sample: peripheral blood. The origin of the receptors is a woman in her forties with acute or convalescent COVID-19.

This chain uses TRBV29-1 with TRBJ1-4; D remains ambiguous. V lost 7 bases and J lost 8, with 11 bases in between. CDR1 is SQVTM and CDR2 is ANQGSEA in the germline V gene. This CDR3 contains 11 residues. The CDR3 region is CSALSVEKLFF. As DNA, the CDR3 is TGCAGCGCCCTTTCGGTGGAAAAACTGTTTTTT.

The rearrangement joins TRBV13 to TRBJ2-3, with TRBD2 matching over 10 bases. Germline values: CDR1 PRHDT, CDR2 FYEKMQ (reference sequence). Unmatched junction bases numbered 8, after V lost 3 bases and J lost 5 bases. The CDR3 length is 16 residues. The CDR3 loop is CASSFSSGGEGDTQYF. CDR3 DNA: TGTGCCAGCAGCTTTTCTAGCGGGGGTGAAGGAGATACGCAGTATTTT.

V gene TRBV2 combines with J gene TRBJ1-1; the D gene is possibly TRBD1 (5 bases). Germline V CDR1 and CDR2: SNHLY, FYNNEI. The CDR3 is 14 residues long. V was shortened by 3 bases and J by 1 base, with 9 bases between the two germline ends. The DNA for the CDR3 is TGTGCCAGCAGTGACCCGGGGGGGAACACTGAAGCTTTCTTT. Translating gives CASSDPGGNTEAFF.

The chain links TRBV12-3 or TRBV12-4 to TRBJ1-1; D unclear. This CDR3 is 13 amino acids long. Trimming took off 6 bases at V and 4 bases at J, with 12 bases between the two ends. The CDR3 here is CASRVRRATEAFF. CDR3 nucleotide sequence: TGTGCCAGCAGGGTGAGGAGGGCCACTGAAGCTTTCTTT.

This clone appeared once. This rearrangement joins TRBV5-1 to TRBJ1-6; D possibly corresponds to TRBD1 (5 bases). The V and J ends lost 3 bases and 4 bases respectively, with 5 bases between them. The germline V gene encodes CDR1 SGHRS and CDR2 YFSETQ. CDR3 size: 13 residues. CDR3 in DNA: TGCGCCAGCAGCTACAGGTATAATTCACCCCTCCACTTT. Its translation is CASSYRYNSPLHF.

This sequence joins TRBV6-5 and TRBJ1-2; 7 bases are shared with TRBD1. The CDR3 totals 14 residues. Germline V gene lookup returns CDR1 MNHEY and CDR2 SVGAGI. V dropped 2 bases and J dropped 4; count of bases not matched to a gene: 4. CDR3 coding DNA: TGTGCCAGCAGTTACCGGGACAGAAGCTATGGCTACACCTTC. Protein product: CASSYRDRSYGYTF.

The rearrangement joins TRBV10-3 to TRBJ2-3, with D possibly matching TRBD2 (7 bases). CDR3 size: 15 residues. CDR1 ENHRY and CDR2 SYGVKD come from the germline V gene. Trimming left V 6 bases short and J 3 bases short, with 16 bases between. In DNA form, the CDR3 reads TGTGCCATCAGCCGGGGGGCGAGAGTGACAGATACGCAGTATTTT. Its protein is CAISRGARVTDTQYF.

This rearrangement joins TRBV16 to TRBJ2-7; TRBD1 might be the D (6 bases). This CDR3 region has 15 residues. CDR1 is KGHSY, CDR2 FQNENV, per germline. V was cut by 2 bases and J by 6 bases, with 17 bases left in between. CDR3 in DNA: TGTGCCAGCAGCCAAAAATCCCAGGGGCTCGGCGAGCAGTACGTC. Translated: CASSQKSQGLGEQYV.

The rearrangement links TRBV12-3 or TRBV12-4 to TRBJ1-1, with 8 bases matching TRBD1. The CDR3 extends over 12 amino acids. Trimming cost V 1 base and J 11 bases; bases outside gene matches: 3. The CDR3 sequence is CASSLVRDRAFF. Here the CDR3 DNA reads TGTGCCAGCAGTTTAGTCCGGGACAGGGCTTTCTTT.

The chain couples TRBV7-2 to TRBJ1-2; a possible D gene is TRBD1 (6 bases). CDR1 and CDR2 from the germline V gene are SGHTA and FQGNSA. V lost 1 base and J lost 0, with 9 bases in between. This CDR3 spans 15 amino acids. The CDR3 region is CASSLVTGSNYGYTF. The CDR3 coding sequence is TGTGCCAGCAGCTTAGTAACAGGGTCTAACTATGGCTACACCTTC. Full variable domain (missing parts from reference TRBV7-2 and TRBJ1-2): GAGVSQSPSNKVTEKGKDVELRCDPISGHTALYWYRQSLGQGLEFLIYFQGNSAPDKSGLPSDRFSAERTGGSVSTLTIQRTQQEDSAVYLCASSLVTGSNYGYTFGSGTRLTVV.

The chain links TRBV3-1 (or the pseudogene TRBV3-2) to TRBJ2-3; 14 bases match TRBD2. Trimming cost V 4 bases and J 4 bases; bases outside gene matches: 16. This CDR3 has 20 amino acids. The germline CDR1 and CDR2 sequences are LGHDT and YNNKEL (reference sequence). The CDR3 DNA reads TGTGCCAGCAGCCCCCGACTAGCGGGGGGGCCAATAGGTGGCGCAGATACGCAGTATTTT. Residues: CASSPRLAGGPIGGADTQYF.

This chain joins TRBV11-2 and TRBJ1-1, with 8 bases identical to TRBD1. V gave up 5 bases and J gave up 1 base; unmatched junction bases: 3. Germline V gene lookup returns CDR1 SGHAT and CDR2 FQNNGV. CDR3 length: 14 amino acids. In nucleotides, the CDR3 is TGTGCCAGCAGCATGGGGACAGGGAACACTGAAGCTTTCTTT. Protein sequence: CASSMGTGNTEAFF.

This chain links TRBV4-1 with TRBJ2-5, with D possibly matching TRBD2 (7 bases). The ends were cut back, 4 bases at V and 4 bases at J, with 19 bases in the middle. Germline assignment: CDR1 MGHRA and CDR2 YSYEKL. CDR3 length equals 16 residues. The CDR3 loop reads CASSPLGGGVSETQYF. The CDR3 DNA reads TGCGCCAGCAGCCCACTTGGAGGGGGGGTGTCAGAGACCCAGTACTTC.

This chain links TRBV7-9 with TRBJ1-2; 9 positions agree with TRBD1. The CDR3 spans 14 residues. Germline assignment: CDR1 SEHNR and CDR2 FQNEAQ (reference sequence). Trimming at V came to 3 bases and at J to 8 bases, leaving 7 bases not matched to a gene. The CDR3 nucleotides are TGTGCCAGCAGCTTTCAGGACAGGGGCCGCGGCTACACCTTC. It translates to CASSFQDRGRGYTF.

The chain employs TRBV10-2 and TRBJ1-1; D might be TRBD1 (6 bases). This CDR3 spans 11 amino acids. The germline V and J ends were trimmed by 8 bases and 5 bases, with 9 bases remaining between them. Germline-derived CDR1 and CDR2 are WSHSY and SAAADI. The CDR3 is CASSTGTEAFF. The CDR3 nucleotides are TGCGCCAGCTCTACAGGGACTGAAGCTTTCTTT.